This is a list of T cell receptor beta chains from one sample in a study of PD-1 blockade in classical Hodgkin lymphoma. Using immunoSEQ multiplex PCR, the repertoire was profiled, and TCRdb retains in-frame clones only, with some absent. The sample holds over 3,500 clones; about 78% are singletons and the top ten take about 6%. The sample in question was CD4+ T cells from blood, obtained at baseline. These receptors were taken from a human donor with classical Hodgkin lymphoma. The CDR3 runs from the conserved cysteine through the conserved F or W. D genes are given only for firm matches. The listing skips clone size in some rows; elsewhere it reads once, few, many or a size class.

D,size,V,J,CDR3,DNA
.,.,TRBV7-2,TRBJ2-1,CASSLGGLRGKFF,TGTGCCAGCAGCTTAGGGGGACTTAGGGGGAAGTTCTTC
.,.,TRBV19,TRBJ1-2,CASKVDRTIDYGYTF,TGTGCCAGTAAGGTCGACAGGACCATCGACTATGGCTACACCTTC
.,once,TRBV11-2,TRBJ2-5,CASSLDSYSQETQYF,TGTGCCAGCAGCTTAGATTCGTACAGCCAAGAGACCCAGTACTTC
.,.,TRBV18,TRBJ2-3,CASSPRRLLSSTDTQYF,TGTGCCAGCTCACCACGAAGACTGTTATCTAGCACAGATACGCAGTATTTT
TRBD2,.,TRBV11-2,TRBJ2-5,CASSRGGATETQYF,TGTGCCAGCAGCCGCGGGGGGGCAACAGAGACCCAGTACTTC
.,.,TRBV18,TRBJ2-1,CASSPPAGRYNEQFF,TGTGCCAGCTCACCACCGGCGGGACGGTACAATGAGCAGTTCTTC
TRBD2,.,TRBV6-5,TRBJ2-5,CASKKIAGGGETQYF,TGTGCCAGCAAAAAAATAGCGGGGGGCGGAGAGACCCAGTACTTC
TRBD1,.,TRBV11-2,TRBJ1-6,CASSRGQANSPLHF,TGTGCCAGCAGCCGGGGACAGGCCAATTCACCCCTCCACTTT
.,.,TRBV29-1,TRBJ2-3,CSVANRERDTQYF,TGCAGCGTTGCCAACAGGGAGAGAGATACGCAGTATTTT
.,.,TRBV5-1,TRBJ2-2,CASSLVSAPRGGELFF,TGCGCCAGCAGCTTGGTCTCGGCTCCTCGGGGCGGGGAGCTGTTTTTT
.,.,TRBV29-1,TRBJ2-5,CSVTYGPQETQYF,TGCAGCGTGACCTATGGGCCCCAAGAGACCCAGTACTTC
.,.,TRBV5-1,TRBJ1-2,CASSLDWGAPLNGYTF,TGCGCCAGCAGCTTGGACTGGGGCGCCCCGCTAAATGGCTACACCTTC
TRBD2,.,TRBV19,TRBJ2-5,CASSPGGRAFQETQYF,TGTGCCAGTAGTCCGGGAGGGAGAGCTTTCCAAGAGACCCAGTACTTC
.,.,TRBV15,TRBJ2-1,CATSRDKGTYNEQFF,TGTGCCACCAGCAGAGATAAGGGGACCTACAATGAGCAGTTCTTC
TRBD1,few,TRBV6-1,TRBJ2-5,CASRTDRFQETQYF,TGTGCCAGCAGAACGGACAGGTTCCAAGAGACCCAGTACTTC
.,.,TRBV28,TRBJ1-1,CASSSRQELNTEAFF,TGTGCCAGCAGTTCGCGACAGGAGTTGAACACTGAAGCTTTCTTT
.,once,TRBV27,TRBJ1-5,CASSLRRGGDQPQHF,TGTGCCAGCAGTTTAAGAAGGGGGGGAGATCAGCCCCAGCATTTT
TRBD2,once,TRBV18,TRBJ2-1,CASSSLSGGYNEQFF,TGTGCCAGCTCCTCCTTGAGCGGGGGTTACAATGAGCAGTTCTTC
.,.,TRBV5-1,TRBJ2-5,CASSSQGTPQETQYF,TGCGCCAGCAGCTCGCAGGGCACACCTCAAGAGACCCAGTACTTC
.,.,TRBV7-2,TRBJ2-1,CASSKDWGDNEQFF,TGTGCCAGCAGCAAGGACTGGGGGGACAATGAGCAGTTCTTC
TRBD2,.,TRBV6-6,TRBJ2-1,CASKTSGGANNEQFF,TGTGCCAGTAAGACTAGCGGGGGGGCCAACAATGAGCAGTTCTTC